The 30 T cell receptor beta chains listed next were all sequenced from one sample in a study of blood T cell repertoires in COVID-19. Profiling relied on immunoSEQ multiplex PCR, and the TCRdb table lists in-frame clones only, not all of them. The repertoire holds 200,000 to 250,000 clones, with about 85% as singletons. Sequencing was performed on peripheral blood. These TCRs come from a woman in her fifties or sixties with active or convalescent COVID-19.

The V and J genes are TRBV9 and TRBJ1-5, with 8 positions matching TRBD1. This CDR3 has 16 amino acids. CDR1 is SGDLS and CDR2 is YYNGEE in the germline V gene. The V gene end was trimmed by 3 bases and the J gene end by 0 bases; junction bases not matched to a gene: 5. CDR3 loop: CASSAPDRASNQPQHF. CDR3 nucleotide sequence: TGTGCCAGCAGCGCCCCGGACAGGGCTAGCAATCAGCCCCAGCATTTT.

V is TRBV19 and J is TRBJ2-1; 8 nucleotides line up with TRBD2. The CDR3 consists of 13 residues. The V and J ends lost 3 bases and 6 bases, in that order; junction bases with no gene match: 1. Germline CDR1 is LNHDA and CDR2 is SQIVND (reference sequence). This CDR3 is CASSIGGGNEQFF. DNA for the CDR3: TGTGCCAGTAGTATCGGGGGGGGCAATGAGCAGTTCTTC.

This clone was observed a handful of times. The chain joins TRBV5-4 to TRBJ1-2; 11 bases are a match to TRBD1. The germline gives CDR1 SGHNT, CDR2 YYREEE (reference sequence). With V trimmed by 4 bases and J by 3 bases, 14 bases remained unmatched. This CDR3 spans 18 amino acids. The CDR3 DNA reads TGTGCCAGCAGCCCATCCCCGGGACAGGGGGTTTACGACTATGGCTACACCTTC. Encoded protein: CASSPSPGQGVYDYGYTF. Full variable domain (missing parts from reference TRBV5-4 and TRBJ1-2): ETGVTQSPTHLIKTRGQQVTLRCSSQSGHNTVSWYQQALGQGPQFIFQYYREEENGRGNFPPRFSGLQFPNYSSELNVNALELDDSALYLCASSPSPGQGVYDYGYTFGSGTRLTVV.

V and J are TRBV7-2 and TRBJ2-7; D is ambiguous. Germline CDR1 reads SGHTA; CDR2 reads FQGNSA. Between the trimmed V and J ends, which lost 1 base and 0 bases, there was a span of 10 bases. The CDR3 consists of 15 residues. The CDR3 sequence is CASSLGGPASYEQYV. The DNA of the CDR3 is TGTGCCAGCAGCTTAGGAGGCCCTGCCTCCTACGAGCAGTACGTC.

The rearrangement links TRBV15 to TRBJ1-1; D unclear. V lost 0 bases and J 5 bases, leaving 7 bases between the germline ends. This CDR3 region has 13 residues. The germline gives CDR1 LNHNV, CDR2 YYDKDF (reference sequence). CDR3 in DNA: TGTGCCACCAGCAGAGATGACTTAACTGAAGCTTTCTTT. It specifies CATSRDDLTEAFF.

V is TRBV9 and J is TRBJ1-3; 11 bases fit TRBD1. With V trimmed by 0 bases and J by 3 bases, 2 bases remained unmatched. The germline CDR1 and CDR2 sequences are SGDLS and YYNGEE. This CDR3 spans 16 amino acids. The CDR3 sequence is CASSVGTGGGGNTIYF. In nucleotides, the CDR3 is TGTGCCAGCAGCGTAGGGACAGGGGGCGGTGGAAACACCATATATTTT.

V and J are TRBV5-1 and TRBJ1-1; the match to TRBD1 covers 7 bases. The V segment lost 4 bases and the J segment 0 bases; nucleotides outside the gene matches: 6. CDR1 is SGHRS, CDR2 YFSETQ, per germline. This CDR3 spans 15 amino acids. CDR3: CASSPPGQMNTEAFF. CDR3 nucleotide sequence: TGCGCCAGCAGCCCGCCGGGACAGATGAACACTGAAGCTTTCTTT.

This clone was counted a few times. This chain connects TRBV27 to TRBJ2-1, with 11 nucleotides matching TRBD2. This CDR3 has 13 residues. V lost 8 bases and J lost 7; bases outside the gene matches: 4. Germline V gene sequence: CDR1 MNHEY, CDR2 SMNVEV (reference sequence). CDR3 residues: CASERTSGNEQFF. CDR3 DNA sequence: TGTGCCAGCGAAAGGACTAGCGGGAATGAGCAGTTCTTC.

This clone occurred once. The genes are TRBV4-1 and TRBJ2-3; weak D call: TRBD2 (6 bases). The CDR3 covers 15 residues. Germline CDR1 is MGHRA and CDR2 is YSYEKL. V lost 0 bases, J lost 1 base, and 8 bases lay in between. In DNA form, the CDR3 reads TGCGCCAGCAGCCAAGATTCGGGGGGCACAGATACGCAGTATTTT. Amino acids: CASSQDSGGTDTQYF.

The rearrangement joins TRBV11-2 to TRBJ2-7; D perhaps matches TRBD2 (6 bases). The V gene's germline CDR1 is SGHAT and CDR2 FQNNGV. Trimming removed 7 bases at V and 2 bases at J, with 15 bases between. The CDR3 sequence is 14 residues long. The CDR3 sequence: CASKEGRNTYEQYF. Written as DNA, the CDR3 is TGTGCCAGCAAGGAGGGCAGGAACACCTACGAGCAGTACTTC.

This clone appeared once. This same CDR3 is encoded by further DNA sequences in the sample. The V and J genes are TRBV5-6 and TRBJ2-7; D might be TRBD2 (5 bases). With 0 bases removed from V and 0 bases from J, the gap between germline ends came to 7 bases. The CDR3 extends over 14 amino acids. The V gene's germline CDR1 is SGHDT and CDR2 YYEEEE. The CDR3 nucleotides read TGTGCCAGCAGCTTGGGAGGGTCCTCCTACGAGCAGTACGTC. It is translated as CASSLGGSSYEQYV.

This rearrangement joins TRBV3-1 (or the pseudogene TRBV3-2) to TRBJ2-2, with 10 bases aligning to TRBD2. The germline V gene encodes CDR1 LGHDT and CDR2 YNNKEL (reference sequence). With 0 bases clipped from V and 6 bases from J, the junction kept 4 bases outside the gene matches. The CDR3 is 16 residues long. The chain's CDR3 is CASSQDALAGAGELFF. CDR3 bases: TGTGCCAGCAGCCAAGATGCCCTAGCGGGGGCCGGGGAGCTGTTTTTT.

The CDR3 DNA reads as TGTGCCAGCAGTCCATCGACAGGGGTCCTAACCAAAAACATTCAGTACTTC. Protein sequence: CASSPSTGVLTKNIQYF. The rearrangement joins TRBV28 to TRBJ2-4; 8 bases are a match to TRBD1. Germline V gene lookup returns CDR1 MDHEN and CDR2 SYDVKM. CDR3 length: 17 amino acids. J lost 2 bases, V lost 5 bases, and 11 bases had no gene match.

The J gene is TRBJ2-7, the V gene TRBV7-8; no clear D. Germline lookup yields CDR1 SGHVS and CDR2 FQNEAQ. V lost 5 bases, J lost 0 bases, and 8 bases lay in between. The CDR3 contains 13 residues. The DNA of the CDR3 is TGTGCCAGCAGCCCCATGGCCTCCTACGAGCAGTACGTC. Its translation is CASSPMASYEQYV.

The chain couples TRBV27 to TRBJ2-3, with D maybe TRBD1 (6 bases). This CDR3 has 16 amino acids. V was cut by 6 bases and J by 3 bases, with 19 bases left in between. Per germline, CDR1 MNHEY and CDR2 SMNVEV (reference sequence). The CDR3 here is CASSPLGRGRTDTQYF. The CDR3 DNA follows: TGTGCCAGCAGCCCCCTGGGCAGGGGTAGGACAGATACGCAGTATTTT.

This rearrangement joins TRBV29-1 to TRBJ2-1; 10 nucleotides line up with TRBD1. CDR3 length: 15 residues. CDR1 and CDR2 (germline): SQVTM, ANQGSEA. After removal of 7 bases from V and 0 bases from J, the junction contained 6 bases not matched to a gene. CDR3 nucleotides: TGCAGCGCCGACGGGACAGGGGTCTCCTACAATGAGCAGTTCTTC. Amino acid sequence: CSADGTGVSYNEQFF.

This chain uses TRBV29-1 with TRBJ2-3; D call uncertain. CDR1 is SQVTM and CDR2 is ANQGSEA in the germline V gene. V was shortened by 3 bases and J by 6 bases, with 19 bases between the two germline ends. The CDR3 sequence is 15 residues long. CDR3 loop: CSVDSSGPSSDTQYF. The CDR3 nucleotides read TGCAGCGTTGATAGTTCTGGGCCTTCTTCGGATACGCAGTATTTT.

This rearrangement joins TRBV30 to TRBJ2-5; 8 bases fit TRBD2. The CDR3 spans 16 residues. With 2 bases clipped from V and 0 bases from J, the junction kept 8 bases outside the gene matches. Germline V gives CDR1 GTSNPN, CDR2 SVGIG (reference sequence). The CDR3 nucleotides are TGTGCCTGGAGTCTTCTTAGCGGGACGTACCAAGAGACCCAGTACTTC. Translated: CAWSLLSGTYQETQYF.

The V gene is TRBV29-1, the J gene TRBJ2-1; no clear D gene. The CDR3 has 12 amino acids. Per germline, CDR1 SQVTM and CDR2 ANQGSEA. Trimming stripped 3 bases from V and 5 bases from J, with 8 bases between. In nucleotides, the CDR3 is TGCAGCGTTGAGGTGAGAAACAATGAGCAGTTCTTC. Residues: CSVEVRNNEQFF.

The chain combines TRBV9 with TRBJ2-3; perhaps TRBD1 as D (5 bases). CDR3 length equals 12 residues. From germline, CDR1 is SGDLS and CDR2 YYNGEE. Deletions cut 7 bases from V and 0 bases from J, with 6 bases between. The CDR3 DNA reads TGTGCCAGCGGGGCTAGCACAGATACGCAGTATTTT. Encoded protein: CASGASTDTQYF. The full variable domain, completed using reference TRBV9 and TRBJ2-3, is DSGVTQTPKHLITATGQRVTLRCSPRSGDLSVYWYQQSLDQGLQFLIQYYNGEERAKGNILERFSAQQFPDLHSELNLSSLELGDSALYFCASGASTDTQYFGPGTRLTVL.

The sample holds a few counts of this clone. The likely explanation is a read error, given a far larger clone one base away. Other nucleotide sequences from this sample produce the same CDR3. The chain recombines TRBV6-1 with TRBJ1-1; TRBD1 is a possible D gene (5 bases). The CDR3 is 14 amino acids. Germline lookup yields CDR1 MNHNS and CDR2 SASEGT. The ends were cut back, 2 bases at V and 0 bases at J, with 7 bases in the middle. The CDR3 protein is CASSEQGMNTEAFF. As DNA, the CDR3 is TGTGCCAGCAGTGAACAGGGAATGAACACTGAAGCTTTCTTT.

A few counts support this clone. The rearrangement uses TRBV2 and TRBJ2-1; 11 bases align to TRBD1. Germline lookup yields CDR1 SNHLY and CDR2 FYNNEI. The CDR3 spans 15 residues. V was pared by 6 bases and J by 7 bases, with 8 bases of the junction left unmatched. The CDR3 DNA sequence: TGTGCCAGCAGCCCTGGACAGGGGGCGCTGAATGAGCAGTTCTTC. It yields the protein CASSPGQGALNEQFF.

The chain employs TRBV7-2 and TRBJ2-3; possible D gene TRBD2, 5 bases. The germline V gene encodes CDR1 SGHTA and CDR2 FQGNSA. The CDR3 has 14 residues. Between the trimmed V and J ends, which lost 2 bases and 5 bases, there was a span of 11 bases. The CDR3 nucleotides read TGTGCCAGCAGCTTATTGGCGGGCAAAGATACGCAGTATTTT. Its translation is CASSLLAGKDTQYF.

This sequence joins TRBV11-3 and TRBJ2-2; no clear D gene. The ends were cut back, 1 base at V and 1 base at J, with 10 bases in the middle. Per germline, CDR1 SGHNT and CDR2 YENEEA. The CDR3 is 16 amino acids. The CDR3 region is CASSLAPDLNTGELFF. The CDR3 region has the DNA TGTGCCAGCAGCTTAGCCCCAGATTTGAACACCGGGGAGCTGTTTTTT. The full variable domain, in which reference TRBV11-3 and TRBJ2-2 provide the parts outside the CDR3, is EAGVVQSPRYKIIEKKQPVAFWCNPISGHNTLYWYLQNLGQGPELLIRYENEEAVDDSQLPKDRFSAERLKGVDSTLKIQPAELGDSAVYLCASSLAPDLNTGELFFGEGSRLTVL.

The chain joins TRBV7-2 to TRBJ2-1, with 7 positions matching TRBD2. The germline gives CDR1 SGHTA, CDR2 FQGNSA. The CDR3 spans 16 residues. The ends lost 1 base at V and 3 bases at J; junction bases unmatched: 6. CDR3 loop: CASSLGPAGDYNEQFF. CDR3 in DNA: TGTGCCAGCAGCTTAGGGCCGGCGGGAGACTACAATGAGCAGTTCTTC.

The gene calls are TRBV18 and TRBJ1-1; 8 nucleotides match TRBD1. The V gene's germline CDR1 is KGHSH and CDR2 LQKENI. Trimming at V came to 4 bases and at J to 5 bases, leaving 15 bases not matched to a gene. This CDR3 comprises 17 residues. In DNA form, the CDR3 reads TGTGCCAGCTCACGACAGGGGTTCGACCTGGGTAAGACTGAAGCTTTCTTT. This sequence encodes CASSRQGFDLGKTEAFF.

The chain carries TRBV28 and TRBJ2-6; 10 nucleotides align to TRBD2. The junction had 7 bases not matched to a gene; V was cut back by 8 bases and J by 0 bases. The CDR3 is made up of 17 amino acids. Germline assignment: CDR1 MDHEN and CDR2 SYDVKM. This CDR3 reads CASGRTSGFSGANVLTF. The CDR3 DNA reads TGTGCCAGCGGGCGGACTAGCGGATTCTCTGGGGCCAACGTCCTGACTTTC. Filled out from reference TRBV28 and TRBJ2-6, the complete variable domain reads DVKVTQSSRYLVKRTGEKVFLECVQDMDHENMFWYRQDPGLGLRLIYFSYDVKMKEKGDIPEGYSVSREKKERFSLILESASTNQTSMYLCASGRTSGFSGANVLTFGAGSRLTVL.

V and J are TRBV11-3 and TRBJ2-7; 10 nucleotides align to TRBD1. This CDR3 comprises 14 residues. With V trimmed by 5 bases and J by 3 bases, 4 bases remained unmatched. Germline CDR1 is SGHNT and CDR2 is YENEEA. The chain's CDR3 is CASSPTGGSYEQYF. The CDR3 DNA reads TGTGCCAGCAGCCCGACAGGGGGCAGCTACGAGCAGTACTTC.

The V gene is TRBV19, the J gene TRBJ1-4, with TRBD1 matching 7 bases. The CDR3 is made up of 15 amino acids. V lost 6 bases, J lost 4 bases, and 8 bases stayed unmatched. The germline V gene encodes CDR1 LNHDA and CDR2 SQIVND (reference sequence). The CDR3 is CASRLTGQVNEKLFF. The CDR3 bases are TGTGCCAGTAGGTTGACAGGGCAAGTTAATGAAAAACTGTTTTTT.

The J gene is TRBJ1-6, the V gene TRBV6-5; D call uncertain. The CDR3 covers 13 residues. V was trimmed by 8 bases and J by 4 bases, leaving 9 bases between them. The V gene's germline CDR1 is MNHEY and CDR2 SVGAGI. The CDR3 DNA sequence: TGTGCCAGCTCCGGACTTTATAATTCACCCCTCCACTTT. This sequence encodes CASSGLYNSPLHF.